The 2 T cell receptor beta chains in this list originate from one sample, sequenced in a study of follicular helper T cells after annual influenza vaccination. This table comes from immunoSEQ multiplex PCR, and its TCRdb copy is limited to in-frame clones, with some not included. This repertoire shows over 2,000 clones, about 81% found once; its top ten account for less than 10%. Stated time point: 2015-2016 season, pre-vaccination. The material sequenced was CXCR5+ CD38+ circulating T follicular helper cells from blood, taken on the day of influenza vaccination. As to subset: circulating Tfh, non-naive CD4+CXCR5+PD-1+ (ICOS+CD38+ or ICOS-CD38-). The source of these receptors is an adult who received the influenza vaccine.

This sequence joins TRBV7-9 and TRBJ2-5, with TRBD2 matching over 13 bases. Germline V lookup: CDR1 SEHNR, CDR2 FQNEAQ (reference sequence). V was pared by 4 bases and J by 3 bases, with 5 bases of the junction left unmatched. This CDR3 contains 16 residues. The CDR3 DNA reads as TGTGCCAGCAGCTCAAGGACTAGCGGGGGAAAAGAGACCCAGTACTTC. Translation gives CASSSRTSGGKETQYF.

The chain carries TRBV19 and TRBJ2-1; TRBD1 might be the D (6 bases). There are 15 residues in the CDR3. The V end was cut by 4 bases, the J end by 10 bases, with 20 bases between. Germline V gene lookup returns CDR1 LNHDA and CDR2 SQIVND (reference sequence). As DNA, the CDR3 is TGTGCCAGTAGTAGGCAGGGGTGGGGGATGGAAGAGCAGTTCTTC. This codes for CASSRQGWGMEEQFF.